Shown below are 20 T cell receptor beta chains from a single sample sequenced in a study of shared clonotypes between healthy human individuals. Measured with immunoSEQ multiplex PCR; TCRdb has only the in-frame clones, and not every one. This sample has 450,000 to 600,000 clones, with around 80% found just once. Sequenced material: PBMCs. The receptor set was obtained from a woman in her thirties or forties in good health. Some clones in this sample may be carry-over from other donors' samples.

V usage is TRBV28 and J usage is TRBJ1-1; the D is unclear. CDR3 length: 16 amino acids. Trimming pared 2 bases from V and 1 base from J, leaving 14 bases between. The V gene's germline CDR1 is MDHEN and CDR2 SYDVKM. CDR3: CASSLRRYSRNTEAFF. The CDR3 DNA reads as TGTGCCAGCAGTTTACGTCGCTATTCCAGGAACACTGAAGCTTTCTTT.

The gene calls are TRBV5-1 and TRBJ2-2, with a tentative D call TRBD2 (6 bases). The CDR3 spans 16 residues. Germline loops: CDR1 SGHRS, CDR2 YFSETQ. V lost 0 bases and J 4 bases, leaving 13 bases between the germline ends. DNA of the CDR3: TGCGCCAGCAGCTTGGTCATAGCGGATTCCACCGGGGAGCTGTTTTTT. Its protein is CASSLVIADSTGELFF.

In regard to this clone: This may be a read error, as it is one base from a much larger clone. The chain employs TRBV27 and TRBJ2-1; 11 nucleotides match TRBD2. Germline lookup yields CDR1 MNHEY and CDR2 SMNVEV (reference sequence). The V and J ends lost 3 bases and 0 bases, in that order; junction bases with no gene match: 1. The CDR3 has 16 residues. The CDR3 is CASSFTSGSSYNEQFF. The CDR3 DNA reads TGTGCCAGCAGTTTCACTAGCGGGAGCTCCTACAATGAGCAGTTCTTC.

The CDR3 is CSVGGKTGELFF. The CDR3 nucleotides are TGCAGCGTTGGTGGGAAGACCGGGGAGCTGTTTTTT. The chain joins TRBV29-1 to TRBJ2-2; D not resolved. Germline loops: CDR1 SQVTM, CDR2 ANQGSEA. V lost 4 bases and J 5 bases, leaving 8 bases between the germline ends. This CDR3 region has 12 residues.

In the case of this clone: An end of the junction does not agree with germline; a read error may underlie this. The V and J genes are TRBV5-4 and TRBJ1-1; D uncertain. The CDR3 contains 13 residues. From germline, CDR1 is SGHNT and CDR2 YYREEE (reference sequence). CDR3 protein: CATSFFVGSEAFF. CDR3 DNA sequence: TGTGCCACCAGCTTTTTCGTGGGGTCTGAAGCTTTCTTT. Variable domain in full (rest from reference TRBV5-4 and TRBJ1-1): ETGVTQSPTHLIKTRGQQVTLRCSSQSGHNTVSWYQQALGQGPQFIFQYYREEENGRGNFPPRFSGLQFPNYSSELNVNALELDDSALYLCATSFFVGSEAFFGQGTRLTVV.

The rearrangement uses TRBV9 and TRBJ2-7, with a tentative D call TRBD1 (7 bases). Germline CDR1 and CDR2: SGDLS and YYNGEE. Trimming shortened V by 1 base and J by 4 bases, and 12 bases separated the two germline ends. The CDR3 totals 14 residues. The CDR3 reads CASSVSGGPYEQYF. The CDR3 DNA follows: TGTGCCAGCAGCGTATCAGGGGGGCCTTACGAGCAGTACTTC.

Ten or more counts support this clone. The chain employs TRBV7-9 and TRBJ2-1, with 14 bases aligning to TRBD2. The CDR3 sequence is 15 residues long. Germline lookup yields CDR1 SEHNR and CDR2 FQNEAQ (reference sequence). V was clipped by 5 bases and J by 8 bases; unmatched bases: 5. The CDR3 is CASSRGTSGSDEQFF. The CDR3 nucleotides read TGTGCCAGCAGCCGCGGGACTAGCGGGAGCGATGAGCAGTTCTTC. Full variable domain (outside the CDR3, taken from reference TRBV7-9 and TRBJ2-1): DTGVSQNPRHKITKRGQNVTFRCDPISEHNRLYWYRQTLGQGPEFLTYFQNEAQLEKSRLLSDRFSAERPKGSFSTLEIQRTEQGDSAMYLCASSRGTSGSDEQFFGPGTRLTVL.

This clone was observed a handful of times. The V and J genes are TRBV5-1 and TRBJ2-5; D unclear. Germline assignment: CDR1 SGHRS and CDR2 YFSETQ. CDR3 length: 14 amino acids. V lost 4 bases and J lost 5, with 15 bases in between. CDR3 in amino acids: CASSTFPGDETQYF. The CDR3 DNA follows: TGCGCCAGCAGCACGTTCCCGGGCGACGAGACCCAGTACTTC.

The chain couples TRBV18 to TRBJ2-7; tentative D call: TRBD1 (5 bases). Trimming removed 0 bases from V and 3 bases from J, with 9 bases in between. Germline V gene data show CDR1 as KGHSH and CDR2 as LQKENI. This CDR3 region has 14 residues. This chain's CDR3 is CASSPPSGNYEQYF. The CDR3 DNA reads TGTGCCAGCTCACCACCATCAGGGAACTACGAGCAGTACTTC.

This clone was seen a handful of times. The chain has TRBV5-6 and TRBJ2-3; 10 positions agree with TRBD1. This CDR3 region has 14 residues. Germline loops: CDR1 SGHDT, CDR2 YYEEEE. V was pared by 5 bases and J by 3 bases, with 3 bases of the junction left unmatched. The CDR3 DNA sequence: TGTGCCAGCAGGCGGGGACAGGGGACAGATACGCAGTATTTT. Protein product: CASRRGQGTDTQYF.

CDR3 residues: CASSREHGTSGRPWEQFF. As DNA, the CDR3 is TGTGCCAGTAGTAGGGAACACGGGACTAGCGGGAGACCCTGGGAGCAGTTCTTC. The V call is TRBV19, the J call TRBJ2-1; 14 nucleotides match TRBD2. Germline CDR1 reads LNHDA; CDR2 reads SQIVND (reference sequence). The CDR3 loop spans 18 amino acids. The ends lost 4 bases at V and 10 bases at J; junction bases unmatched: 15.

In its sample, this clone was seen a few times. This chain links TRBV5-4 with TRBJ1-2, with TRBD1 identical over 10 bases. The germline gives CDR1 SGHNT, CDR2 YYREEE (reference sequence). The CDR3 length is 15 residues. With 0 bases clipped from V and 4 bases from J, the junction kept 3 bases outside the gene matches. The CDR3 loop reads CASSLGGQGGYGYTF. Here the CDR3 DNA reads TGTGCCAGCAGCTTGGGCGGACAGGGGGGCTATGGCTACACCTTC.

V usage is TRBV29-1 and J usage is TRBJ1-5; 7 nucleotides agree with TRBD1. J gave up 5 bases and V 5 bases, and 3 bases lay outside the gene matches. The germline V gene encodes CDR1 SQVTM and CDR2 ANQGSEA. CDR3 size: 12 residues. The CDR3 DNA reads TGCAGCGTTACTACAGGGGATCAGCCCCAGCATTTT. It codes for CSVTTGDQPQHF.

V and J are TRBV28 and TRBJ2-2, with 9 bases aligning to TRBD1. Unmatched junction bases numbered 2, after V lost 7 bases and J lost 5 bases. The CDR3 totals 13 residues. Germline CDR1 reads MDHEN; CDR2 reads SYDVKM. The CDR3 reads CASKTGGTGELFF. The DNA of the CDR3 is TGTGCCAGCAAGACAGGGGGGACCGGGGAGCTGTTTTTT.

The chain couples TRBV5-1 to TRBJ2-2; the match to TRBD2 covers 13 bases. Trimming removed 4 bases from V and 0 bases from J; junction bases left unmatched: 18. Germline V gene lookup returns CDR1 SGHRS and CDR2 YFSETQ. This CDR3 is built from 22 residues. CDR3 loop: CASSLFQGTPGLAGSNTGELFF. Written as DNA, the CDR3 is TGCGCCAGCAGCCTATTCCAGGGTACCCCGGGACTAGCGGGATCGAACACCGGGGAGCTGTTTTTT.

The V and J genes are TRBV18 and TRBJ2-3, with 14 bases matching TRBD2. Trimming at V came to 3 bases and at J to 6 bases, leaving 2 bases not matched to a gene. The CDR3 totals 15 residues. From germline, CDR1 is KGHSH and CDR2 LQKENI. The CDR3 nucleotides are TGTGCCAGCTCACCGACTAGCGGGAGGGACGATACGCAGTATTTT. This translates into CASSPTSGRDDTQYF.

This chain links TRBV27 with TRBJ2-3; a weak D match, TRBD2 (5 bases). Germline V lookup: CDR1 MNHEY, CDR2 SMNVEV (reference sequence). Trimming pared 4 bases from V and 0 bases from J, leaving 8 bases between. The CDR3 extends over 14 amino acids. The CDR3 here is CASSWQRSTDTQYF. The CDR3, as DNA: TGTGCCAGCAGTTGGCAGCGGAGCACAGATACGCAGTATTTT.

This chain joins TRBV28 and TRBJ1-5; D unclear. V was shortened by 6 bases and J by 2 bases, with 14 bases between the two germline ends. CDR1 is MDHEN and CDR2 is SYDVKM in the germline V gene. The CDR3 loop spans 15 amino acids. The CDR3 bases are TGTGCCAGCAGCCCCGGATCAAGGGGCAATCAGCCCCAGCATTTT. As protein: CASSPGSRGNQPQHF.

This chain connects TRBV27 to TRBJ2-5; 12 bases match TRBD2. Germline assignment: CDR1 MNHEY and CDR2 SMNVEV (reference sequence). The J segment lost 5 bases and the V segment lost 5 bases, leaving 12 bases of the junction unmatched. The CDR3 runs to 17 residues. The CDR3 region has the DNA TGTGCCAGCAGTCCACTCTGGACTAGCGGGATGGGTGAGACCCAGTACTTC. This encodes CASSPLWTSGMGETQYF.

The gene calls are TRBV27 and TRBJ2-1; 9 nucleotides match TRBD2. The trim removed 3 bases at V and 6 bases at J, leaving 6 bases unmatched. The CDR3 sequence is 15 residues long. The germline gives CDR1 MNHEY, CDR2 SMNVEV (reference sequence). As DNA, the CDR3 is TGTGCCAGCAGTTTCAGGGGACTAGCTTTCAATGAGCAGTTCTTC. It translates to CASSFRGLAFNEQFF.